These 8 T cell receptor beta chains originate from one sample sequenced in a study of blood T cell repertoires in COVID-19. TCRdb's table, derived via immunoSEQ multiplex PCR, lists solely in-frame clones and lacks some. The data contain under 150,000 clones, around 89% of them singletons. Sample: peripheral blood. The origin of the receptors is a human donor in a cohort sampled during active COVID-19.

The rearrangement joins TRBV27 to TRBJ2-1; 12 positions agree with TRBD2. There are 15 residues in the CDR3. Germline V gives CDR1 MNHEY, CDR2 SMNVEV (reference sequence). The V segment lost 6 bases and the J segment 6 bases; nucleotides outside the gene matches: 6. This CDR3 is CASSPTSGGFNEQFF. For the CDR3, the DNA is TGTGCCAGCAGCCCGACTAGCGGGGGTTTCAATGAGCAGTTCTTC.

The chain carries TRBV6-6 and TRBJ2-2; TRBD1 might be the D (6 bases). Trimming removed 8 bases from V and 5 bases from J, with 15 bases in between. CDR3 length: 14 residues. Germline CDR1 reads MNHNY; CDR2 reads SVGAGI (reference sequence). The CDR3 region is CASGFRGGTGELFF. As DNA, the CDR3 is TGTGCCAGCGGTTTCAGGGGTGGAACCGGGGAGCTGTTTTTT.

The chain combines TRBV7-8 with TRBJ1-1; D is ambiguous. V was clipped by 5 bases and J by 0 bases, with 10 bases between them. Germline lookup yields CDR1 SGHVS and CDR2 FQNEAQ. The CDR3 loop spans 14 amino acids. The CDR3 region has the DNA TGTGCCAGCAGCGCGCGGAGATTGAACACTGAAGCTTTCTTT. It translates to CASSARRLNTEAFF. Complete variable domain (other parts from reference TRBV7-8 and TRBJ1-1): GAGVSQSPRYKVAKRGQDVALRCDPISGHVSLFWYQQALGQGPEFLTYFQNEAQLDKSGLPSDRFFAERPEGSVSTLKIQRTQQEDSAVYLCASSARRLNTEAFFGQGTRLTVV.

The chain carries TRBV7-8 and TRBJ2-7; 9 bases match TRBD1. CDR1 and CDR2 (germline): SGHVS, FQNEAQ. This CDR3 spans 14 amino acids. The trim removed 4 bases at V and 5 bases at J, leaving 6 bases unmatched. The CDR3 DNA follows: TGTGCCAGCAGCTCGTCCCGGGACAGGGACGAGCAGTACTTC. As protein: CASSSSRDRDEQYF.

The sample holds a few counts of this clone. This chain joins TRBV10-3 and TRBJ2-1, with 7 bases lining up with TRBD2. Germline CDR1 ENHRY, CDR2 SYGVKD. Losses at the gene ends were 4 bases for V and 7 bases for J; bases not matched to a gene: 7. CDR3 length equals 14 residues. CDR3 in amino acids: CAISVSGDVNEQFF. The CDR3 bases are TGTGCCATCAGTGTCAGCGGGGACGTAAATGAGCAGTTCTTC.

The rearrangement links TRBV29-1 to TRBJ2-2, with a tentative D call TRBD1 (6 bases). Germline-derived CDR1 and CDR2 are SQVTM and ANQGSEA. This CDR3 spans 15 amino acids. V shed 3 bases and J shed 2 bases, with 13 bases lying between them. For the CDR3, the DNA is TGCAGCGTTGATCAGGGGACCGGAAACACCGGGGAGCTGTTTTTT. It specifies CSVDQGTGNTGELFF.

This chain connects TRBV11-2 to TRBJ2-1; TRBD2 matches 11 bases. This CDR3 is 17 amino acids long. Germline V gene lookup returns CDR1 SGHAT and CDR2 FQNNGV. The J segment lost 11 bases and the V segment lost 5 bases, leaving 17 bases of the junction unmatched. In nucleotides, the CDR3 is TGTGCCAGCAGCCCTTCCCGCGGGACTAGCGGCCAGAGTAAGCAGTTCTTC. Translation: CASSPSRGTSGQSKQFF.

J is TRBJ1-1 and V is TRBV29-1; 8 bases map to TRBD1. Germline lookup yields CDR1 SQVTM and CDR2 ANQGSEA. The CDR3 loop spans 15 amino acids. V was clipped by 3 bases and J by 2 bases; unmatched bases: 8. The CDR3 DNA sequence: TGCAGCGTTGATACAGGGGGGAACGGAAACACTGAAGCTTTCTTT. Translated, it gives CSVDTGGNGNTEAFF.